This T cell receptor (beta chain) was retrieved from a study of cytomegalovirus exposure and HLA in healthy donors. Background on the study: The 100 million to 120 million unique TCR beta sequences, from around 200 million T cells, were found by an earlier analysis. Study results and caveats: Some V segments, including TRBV6-2 and TRBV6-3, were excluded as indistinguishable. Sequencing had likely introduced a cluster of highly shared sequence variants as an artifact.

Primers for the PCR totalled 60 Vbeta and 13 Jbeta. Data came from immunoSEQ multiplex PCR; TCRdb stores just in-frame clones and leaves some out. The sample lists about 67,000 clones; approximately 71% were seen once. CDR1 and CDR2 from the germline V gene are SGHDT and YYEEEE. V was trimmed by 0 bases and J by 4 bases, leaving 11 bases between them. The CDR3 consists of 15 residues. As concerns this clone: Its cognate antigen is unknown.

The clonotype comes from a woman aged 25 to 39 in good health and CMV-seronegative. The material sequenced was PBMCs. This chain joins TRBV5-6 and TRBJ1-5; unclear D gene. CDR3 coding DNA: TGTGCCAGCAGCTTGGGGTGGTCGGTGAATCAGCCCCAGCATTTT. It translates to CASSLGWSVNQPQHF. Filled out from reference TRBV5-6 and TRBJ1-5, the complete variable domain reads DAGVTQSPTHLIKTRGQQVTLRCSPKSGHDTVSWYQQALGQGPQFIFQYYEEEERQRGNFPDRFSGHQFPNYSSELNVNALLLGDSALYLCASSLGWSVNQPQHFGDGTRLSIL.